The 2 T cell receptor beta chains presented below share a single source sample, sequenced in a study of blood T cell repertoires in COVID-19. Profiling relied on immunoSEQ multiplex PCR, and the TCRdb table lists in-frame clones only, not all of them. The sample has fewer than 250,000 clones; 80% to 90% are singletons. Sample: PBMCs or T cells enriched from blood (not recorded which). The receptors were sampled from a woman aged 40 to 49 with acute COVID-19.

This chain uses TRBV7-9 with TRBJ2-7; D is possibly TRBD2 (5 bases). V was shortened by 2 bases and J by 6 bases, with 11 bases between the two germline ends. The CDR3 covers 13 residues. From germline, CDR1 is SEHNR and CDR2 FQNEAQ (reference sequence). The CDR3 DNA reads as TGTGCCAGCAGCTTAAGGGTCGGGGTCGAGCAGTACTTC. It encodes CASSLRVGVEQYF.

V is TRBV18 and J is TRBJ1-3; D unresolved. The germline V gene encodes CDR1 KGHSH and CDR2 LQKENI. The CDR3 loop spans 16 amino acids. Trimming cost V 5 bases and J 2 bases, with 16 bases left between them. CDR3 in amino acids: CASSYDGNAAGNTIYF. The CDR3 bases are TGTGCCAGCTCATACGACGGCAACGCGGCTGGAAACACCATATATTTT.